Below are 15 T cell receptor beta chains sequenced from a single sample in a study of blood T cell repertoires in COVID-19. TCRdb's table, derived via immunoSEQ multiplex PCR, lists solely in-frame clones and lacks some. The data contain about 66,000 clones, 70% to 90% of them singletons. The sequenced sample consisted of peripheral blood. The source of these receptors is a man aged 45-65 years with active COVID-19.

V gene TRBV4-1 combines with J gene TRBJ1-2; maybe TRBD1 (5 bases). From germline, CDR1 is MGHRA and CDR2 YSYEKL. The CDR3 spans 15 residues. Trimming took off 0 bases at V and 8 bases at J, with 16 bases between the two ends. The CDR3 DNA reads TGCGCCAGCAGCCAAGATTCGGGGGGATCTTTAGGCTACACCTTC. Amino acid sequence: CASSQDSGGSLGYTF.

The chain couples TRBV20-1 to TRBJ2-2, with TRBD2 matching 12 bases. Germline CDR1 DFQATT, CDR2 SNEGSKA (reference sequence). The CDR3 contains 17 residues. V gave up 3 bases and J gave up 5 bases; unmatched junction bases: 10. This CDR3 is CSASRPGLAGRTGELFF. The CDR3 DNA reads TGCAGTGCTAGTCGGCCAGGACTAGCGGGGAGGACCGGGGAGCTGTTTTTT.

The chain employs TRBV12-5 and TRBJ1-5; the match to TRBD1 covers 8 bases. The CDR3 runs to 16 residues. Losses at the gene ends were 6 bases for V and 6 bases for J; bases not matched to a gene: 13. Germline lookup yields CDR1 LGHNT and CDR2 FRNRAP. As DNA, the CDR3 is TGTGCTAGTGGAGGCGACGGACAGGGTATCTTTCAGCCCCAGCATTTT. Amino acid sequence: CASGGDGQGIFQPQHF.

The V gene is TRBV5-1, the J gene TRBJ1-2; TRBD1 is a possible D gene (5 bases). The CDR3 is 17 amino acids. Germline V gene lookup returns CDR1 SGHRS and CDR2 YFSETQ. The V and J ends lost 2 bases and 0 bases respectively, with 17 bases between them. The CDR3 region has the DNA TGCGCCAGCAGCTTATTGACTAGCGGGGGAGCTAACTATGGCTACACCTTC. Protein sequence: CASSLLTSGGANYGYTF.

V usage is TRBV7-2 and J usage is TRBJ2-2; possibly TRBD1 for D (6 bases). The CDR3 is 16 amino acids. Germline V CDR1 and CDR2: SGHTA, FQGNSA. V lost 6 bases, J lost 1 base, and 15 bases lay in between. The CDR3 is CASRNPGTQNTGELFF. In DNA form, the CDR3 reads TGTGCCAGCAGAAACCCCGGGACACAGAACACCGGGGAGCTGTTTTTT.

This chain joins TRBV19 and TRBJ1-4; 10 bases align to TRBD1. This CDR3 contains 14 residues. CDR1 and CDR2 from the germline V gene are LNHDA and SQIVND (reference sequence). Trimming at V came to 4 bases and at J to 7 bases, leaving 3 bases not matched to a gene. CDR3 protein: CASSTGTGAEKLFF. CDR3 in DNA: TGTGCCAGTAGTACCGGGACAGGGGCTGAAAAACTGTTTTTT.

The V gene is TRBV5-1, the J gene TRBJ2-3; TRBD1 agrees at 10 bases. This CDR3 spans 16 amino acids. Per germline, CDR1 SGHRS and CDR2 YFSETQ. V was pared by 3 bases and J by 5 bases, with 9 bases of the junction left unmatched. CDR3 residues: CASSSKDRGLRDTQYF. In DNA form, the CDR3 reads TGCGCCAGCAGCTCGAAAGACAGGGGGCTAAGAGATACGCAGTATTTT.

The chain couples TRBV5-1 to TRBJ2-3; 7 positions agree with TRBD2. CDR1 is SGHRS and CDR2 is YFSETQ in the germline V gene. This CDR3 spans 15 amino acids. V lost 4 bases and J lost 4; bases outside the gene matches: 9. The CDR3 sequence: CASSPPTSASDTQYF. The CDR3 region has the DNA TGCGCCAGCAGCCCGCCAACTAGCGCCTCAGATACGCAGTATTTT.

This clone was seen once. The chain recombines TRBV5-4 with TRBJ2-7; 7 bases line up with TRBD2. There are 14 residues in the CDR3. The V gene's germline CDR1 is SGHNT and CDR2 YYREEE (reference sequence). The V segment lost 3 bases and the J segment 1 base; nucleotides outside the gene matches: 4. The CDR3 DNA reads TGTGCCAGCAGCTCCTCGGGAGGATCCTACGAGCAGTACTTC. Amino acids: CASSSSGGSYEQYF.

This CDR3 is CASSLGGPGTNEKLFF. DNA of the CDR3: TGCGCCAGCAGCTTGGGAGGCCCGGGAACTAATGAAAAACTGTTTTTT. V usage is TRBV5-1 and J usage is TRBJ1-4; no clear D gene. CDR1 SGHRS and CDR2 YFSETQ come from the germline V gene. The CDR3 is 16 amino acids. Deletions cut 0 bases from V and 1 base from J, with 10 bases between.

V is TRBV4-1 and J is TRBJ1-5, with TRBD1 identical over 7 bases. CDR3 length equals 14 residues. Germline CDR1 is MGHRA and CDR2 is YSYEKL. The V gene end was trimmed by 4 bases and the J gene end by 4 bases; junction bases not matched to a gene: 4. CDR3 sequence reads: CASSPGTANQPQHF. In nucleotides, the CDR3 is TGCGCCAGCAGCCCTGGGACAGCTAATCAGCCCCAGCATTTT.

The chain is built from TRBV5-5 and TRBJ2-7, with a weak D call TRBD2 (5 bases). V lost 0 bases to trimming and J lost 4 bases, with 14 bases between them. CDR1 and CDR2 (germline): SGHKS, YYEKEE (reference sequence). CDR3 size: 15 residues. This chain's CDR3 is CASSLDPDLTYEQYF. The DNA of the CDR3 is TGTGCCAGCAGCTTGGATCCGGACTTGACATACGAGCAGTACTTC.

The chain combines TRBV10-3 with TRBJ1-2; TRBD1 is a possible D gene (6 bases). The CDR3 has 14 amino acids. V shed 6 bases and J shed 7 bases, with 18 bases lying between them. Looked up from germline, CDR1 is ENHRY and CDR2 is SYGVKD. The CDR3 DNA follows: TGTGCCATCAGGTCAGGGGATTCGAGGATTGGCTACACCTTC. It specifies CAIRSGDSRIGYTF.

The chain combines TRBV6-5 with TRBJ1-3; 7 bases line up with TRBD1. This CDR3 is 15 amino acids long. Per the germline V gene, CDR1 is MNHEY and CDR2 is SVGAGI. Losses at the gene ends were 7 bases for V and 4 bases for J; bases not matched to a gene: 10. The CDR3 reads CASIALRDSGNTIYF. Here the CDR3 DNA reads TGTGCCAGCATTGCCCTCCGGGACAGCGGAAACACCATATATTTT.

The rearrangement links TRBV6-1 to TRBJ2-1; D is perhaps TRBD1 (5 bases). This CDR3 comprises 15 residues. Germline-derived CDR1 and CDR2 are MNHNS and SASEGT. With 2 bases removed from V and 3 bases from J, the gap between germline ends came to 11 bases. CDR3 protein: CASSELGVGYNEQFF. In DNA, the CDR3 is TGTGCCAGCAGTGAACTAGGGGTGGGCTACAATGAGCAGTTCTTC.